The TCR beta chain described here comes from a study of post-analysis software for immune sequencing data. Study-wide background: Clinical courses comprised relapsing-remitting, secondary progressive and progressive-relapsing multiple sclerosis. Study conclusions and caveats: Co-batched samples clustered tightly together by F measure. Controls significantly exceeded multiple sclerosis patients in normalized Chao1 diversity. Among 4 or 5 TRBV segments more frequent in patients than controls were TRBV5-6, TRBV5-1 and TRBV20-1.

V was cut by 0 bases and J by 3 bases, with 9 bases left in between. Germline V CDR1 and CDR2: DFQATT, SNEGSKA (reference sequence). The CDR3 is 14 amino acids. With respect to this clonotype: The antigen remains unidentified.

Unique molecular identifiers were present in the TCR beta cDNA libraries. About 500,000 cDNA molecules were obtained per 1 to 10 million input T cells. TCRdb re-called the PCR reads with MiXCR, one entry per CDR3 protein. Found here are approximately 440,000 distinct CDR3 sequences, less than 45% of them singletons; the top ten hold 12%. The chain is built from TRBV20-1 and TRBJ2-1; the D gene could be TRBD1 or TRBD2 (5 bases each). Sequenced material: blood. The sequence was obtained from a girl aged 10 to 17 with multiple sclerosis. The CDR3 loop reads CSARDRDVYNEQFF. In DNA form, the CDR3 reads TGCAGTGCTAGAGACAGGGACGTCTACAATGAGCAGTTCTTC.